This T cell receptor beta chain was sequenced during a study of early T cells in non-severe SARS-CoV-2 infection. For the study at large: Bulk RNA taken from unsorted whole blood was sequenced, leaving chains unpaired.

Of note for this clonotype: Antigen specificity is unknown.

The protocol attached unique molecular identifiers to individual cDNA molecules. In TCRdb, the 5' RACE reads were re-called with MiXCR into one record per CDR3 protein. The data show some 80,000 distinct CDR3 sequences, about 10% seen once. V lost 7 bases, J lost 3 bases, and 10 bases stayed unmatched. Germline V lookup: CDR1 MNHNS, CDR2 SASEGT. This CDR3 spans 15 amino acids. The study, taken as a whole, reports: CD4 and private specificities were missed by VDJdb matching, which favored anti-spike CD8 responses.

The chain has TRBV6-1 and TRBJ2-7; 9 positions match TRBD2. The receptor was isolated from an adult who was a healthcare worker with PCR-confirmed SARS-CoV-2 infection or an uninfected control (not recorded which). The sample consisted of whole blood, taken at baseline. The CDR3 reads CASTRSASGIYEQYF. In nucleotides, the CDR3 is TGTGCCAGCACCCGGTCGGCTAGCGGGATCTACGAGCAGTACTTC.